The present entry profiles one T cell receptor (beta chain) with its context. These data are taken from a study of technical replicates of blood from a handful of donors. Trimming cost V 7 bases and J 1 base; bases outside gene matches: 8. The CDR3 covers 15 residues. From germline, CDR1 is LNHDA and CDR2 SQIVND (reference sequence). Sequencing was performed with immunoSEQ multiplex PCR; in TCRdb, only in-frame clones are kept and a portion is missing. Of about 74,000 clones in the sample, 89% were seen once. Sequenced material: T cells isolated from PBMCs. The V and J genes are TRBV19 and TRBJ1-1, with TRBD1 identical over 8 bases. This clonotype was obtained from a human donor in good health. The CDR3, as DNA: TGTGCCAGTACCACCCGACAGGGGAGGAACACTGAAGCTTTCTTT. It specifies CASTTRQGRNTEAFF.